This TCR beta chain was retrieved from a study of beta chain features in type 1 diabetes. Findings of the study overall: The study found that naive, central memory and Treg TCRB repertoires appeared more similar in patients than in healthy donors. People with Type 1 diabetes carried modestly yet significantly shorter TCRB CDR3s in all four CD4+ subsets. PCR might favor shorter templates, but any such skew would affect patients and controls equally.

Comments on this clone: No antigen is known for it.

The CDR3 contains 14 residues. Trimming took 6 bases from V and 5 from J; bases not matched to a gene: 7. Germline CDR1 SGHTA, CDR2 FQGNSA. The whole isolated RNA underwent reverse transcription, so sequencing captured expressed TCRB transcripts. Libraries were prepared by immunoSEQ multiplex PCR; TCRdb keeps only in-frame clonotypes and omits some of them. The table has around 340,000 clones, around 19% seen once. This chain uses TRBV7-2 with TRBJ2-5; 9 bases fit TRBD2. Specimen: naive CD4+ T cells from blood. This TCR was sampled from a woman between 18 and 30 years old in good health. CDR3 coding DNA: TGTGCCAGCAGACATAGCGGGAGTGGGGAGACCCAGTACTTC. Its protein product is CASRHSGSGETQYF.